These 20 T cell receptor beta chains were sequenced from one sample in a study of cytomegalovirus exposure and HLA in healthy donors. PCR employed 60 Vbeta and 13 Jbeta primers. Measured with immunoSEQ multiplex PCR; TCRdb has only the in-frame clones, and not every one. Altogether 75,000 to 90,000 clones are present, roughly 77% being singletons, with the ten largest covering 4% to 4.5%. The sequenced sample consisted of PBMCs. The origin of the receptors is a man aged 55 to 70 in good health and CMV-seronegative.

This sequence joins TRBV29-1 and TRBJ2-7; maybe TRBD2 (6 bases). Between the trimmed V and J ends, which lost 3 bases and 6 bases, there was a span of 15 bases. The V gene's germline CDR1 is SQVTM and CDR2 ANQGSEA. The CDR3 contains 13 residues. CDR3 nucleotide sequence: TGCAGCGTTGATATGGGCGGGGTGGGCGAGCAGTACTTC. Its protein product is CSVDMGGVGEQYF.

This clone was seen more than once but under ten times. Other DNA sequences in the sample encode the same CDR3. The chain's CDR3 is CASSSSRGNQPQHF. The CDR3, as DNA: TGTGCCAGCAGTAGTTCCAGGGGAAATCAGCCCCAGCATTTT. The chain is built from TRBV6-5 and TRBJ1-5, with D perhaps TRBD1 (6 bases). The germline gives CDR1 MNHEY, CDR2 SVGAGI. This CDR3 is 14 amino acids long. The ends were cut back, 5 bases at V and 4 bases at J, with 12 bases in the middle.

In this sample, this clone turned up a few times. The chain recombines TRBV29-1 with TRBJ1-1; D is possibly TRBD1 (5 bases). Between the trimmed V and J ends, which lost 8 bases and 1 base, there was a span of 14 bases. The CDR3 has 13 residues. The germline CDR1 and CDR2 sequences are SQVTM and ANQGSEA. CDR3 residues: CSSRQGSNTEAFF. The CDR3 DNA reads TGCAGCTCCCGTCAGGGCTCGAACACTGAAGCTTTCTTT.

This CDR3 is CASSLYRGGTTNEKLFF. The CDR3 nucleotides are TGCGCCAGCAGCTTGTACAGGGGCGGTACAACTAATGAAAAACTGTTTTTT. The genes are TRBV5-1 and TRBJ1-4, with 7 nucleotides matching TRBD1. Per the germline V gene, CDR1 is SGHRS and CDR2 is YFSETQ. Losses at the gene ends were 1 base for V and 0 bases for J; bases not matched to a gene: 6. The length of the CDR3 is 17 residues.

Turning to this clone: This CDR3 fails to terminate in the conserved phenylalanine or tryptophan, so it likely reflects a read error. The DNA is omitted, as the CDR3 cannot be located on it reliably, and the CDR3 follows TCRdb's listing. The chain couples TRBV25-1 to TRBJ1-2; the D call TRBD1 from the table was never checked on the DNA. Per the germline V gene, CDR1 is MGHDK and CDR2 is SYGVNS. Inclusive of both ends, the CDR3 amounts to 8 amino acids. CDR3 sequence: CASSVGPV.

The chain joins TRBV4-1 to TRBJ1-2; tentative D call: TRBD1 (6 bases). CDR1 is MGHRA, CDR2 YSYEKL, per germline. This CDR3 contains 16 residues. V lost 4 bases and J 1 base, leaving 16 bases between the germline ends. CDR3 DNA sequence: TGCGCCAGCAGCCTAGGTGTGGGAGGGGGTAACTATGGCTACACCTTC. This gives the protein CASSLGVGGGNYGYTF.

The rearrangement joins TRBV15 to TRBJ1-1; a weak D match, TRBD1 (5 bases). Germline V gene sequence: CDR1 LNHNV, CDR2 YYDKDF (reference sequence). This CDR3 spans 15 amino acids. V was shortened by 0 bases and J by 8 bases, with 16 bases between the two germline ends. CDR3 sequence reads: CATSRERQGVSEAFF. CDR3 nucleotides: TGTGCCACCAGCAGAGAGAGGCAGGGTGTGTCCGAAGCTTTCTTT.

This chain links TRBV4-2 with TRBJ2-7, with D possibly matching TRBD2 (7 bases). The CDR3 is 15 amino acids. Germline V CDR1 and CDR2: LGHNA, YNFKEQ. Deletions cut 0 bases from V and 5 bases from J, with 14 bases between. The CDR3 sequence is CASSQDWQGRDEQYF. The CDR3 region has the DNA TGTGCCAGCAGCCAAGATTGGCAGGGGAGGGACGAGCAGTACTTC.

The chain is built from TRBV27 and TRBJ2-4; 10 nucleotides align to TRBD1. Germline CDR1 reads MNHEY; CDR2 reads SMNVEV (reference sequence). CDR3 length: 18 residues. Germline trimming cut 8 bases from V and 1 base from J; bases unmatched to any gene: 14. The CDR3 is CASGSGTGAMGAKNIQYF. CDR3 DNA: TGTGCCAGCGGGTCCGGGACAGGGGCGATGGGCGCCAAAAACATTCAGTACTTC.

This rearrangement joins TRBV5-4 to TRBJ1-1; tentatively, D is TRBD1 (5 bases). Germline loops: CDR1 SGHNT, CDR2 YYREEE (reference sequence). The CDR3 extends over 13 amino acids. V dropped 0 bases and J dropped 6 bases, with 9 bases sitting between them. CDR3 in DNA: TGTGCCAGCAGCTTGGTTGGGGCAGCTGAAGCTTTCTTT. Its translation: CASSLVGAAEAFF.

The rearrangement uses TRBV4-1 and TRBJ1-4, with D unresolved. CDR3 length: 14 amino acids. CDR1 MGHRA and CDR2 YSYEKL come from the germline V gene. V was shortened by 4 bases and J by 4 bases, with 10 bases between the two germline ends. CDR3 nucleotides: TGCGCCAGCAGCCGACCCGGAGTTAATGAAAAACTGTTTTTT. Translated: CASSRPGVNEKLFF.

In this sample, this clone turned up once. The J gene is TRBJ2-3, the V gene TRBV9; TRBD2 matches 16 bases. Germline V gene sequence: CDR1 SGDLS, CDR2 YYNGEE. This CDR3 has 19 amino acids. The J segment lost 1 base and the V segment lost 0 bases, leaving 5 bases of the junction unmatched. CDR3: CASSVVGTSGGGGTDTQYF. The CDR3 region has the DNA TGTGCCAGCAGCGTAGTGGGGACTAGCGGGGGGGGAGGCACAGATACGCAGTATTTT. Full variable domain (missing parts from reference TRBV9 and TRBJ2-3): DSGVTQTPKHLITATGQRVTLRCSPRSGDLSVYWYQQSLDQGLQFLIQYYNGEERAKGNILERFSAQQFPDLHSELNLSSLELGDSALYFCASSVVGTSGGGGTDTQYFGPGTRLTVL.

The chain couples TRBV18 to TRBJ1-5; 7 positions agree with TRBD1. V lost 2 bases to trimming and J lost 2 bases; unmatched junction nucleotides: 12. The germline CDR1 and CDR2 sequences are KGHSH and LQKENI. The CDR3 covers 18 residues. CDR3 residues: CASSPVGTAGMGNQPQHF. CDR3 DNA sequence: TGTGCCAGCTCACCAGTAGGGACAGCCGGGATGGGCAATCAGCCCCAGCATTTT.

This clone was seen a few times. V and J are TRBV5-6 and TRBJ2-7, with 8 bases matching TRBD2. This CDR3 contains 18 residues. V lost 1 base and J lost 3; bases outside the gene matches: 15. Germline CDR1 SGHDT, CDR2 YYEEEE. The CDR3 nucleotides read TGTGCCAGCAGCTTGTACGTGACTTTCCGGGGGGGAGACTACGAGCAGTACTTC. Translated, it gives CASSLYVTFRGGDYEQYF.

The rearrangement uses TRBV7-7 and TRBJ2-5; tentative D call: TRBD2 (5 bases). The V gene lost 5 bases and the J gene lost 0 bases, with 7 bases spanning the gap. Germline V gene lookup returns CDR1 SSHAT and CDR2 FNYEAQ (reference sequence). This CDR3 is 13 amino acids long. CDR3 sequence reads: CASSVDYQETQYF. CDR3 in DNA: TGTGCCAGCAGCGTGGACTACCAAGAGACCCAGTACTTC.

The V gene is TRBV30, the J gene TRBJ2-1; 10 nucleotides match TRBD2. The CDR3 is made up of 15 amino acids. Germline lookup yields CDR1 GTSNPN and CDR2 SVGIG (reference sequence). V shed 3 bases, J shed 2 bases, and the junction held 4 bases outside the gene matches. The CDR3 here is CAWSYSGGAYNEQFF. In DNA, the CDR3 is TGTGCCTGGAGCTACAGCGGGGGGGCCTACAATGAGCAGTTCTTC.

This chain joins TRBV18 and TRBJ1-5; 8 bases fit TRBD1. CDR1 is KGHSH and CDR2 is LQKENI in the germline V gene. The CDR3 is 14 amino acids. V lost 6 bases to trimming and J lost 7 bases; unmatched junction nucleotides: 8. The CDR3 here is CASSPDRGGQPQHF. CDR3 DNA: TGTGCCAGCTCGCCCGACAGGGGCGGGCAGCCCCAGCATTTT.

This clone was seen a few times. The chain links TRBV4-1 to TRBJ1-1; D is perhaps TRBD1 (6 bases). Germline lookup yields CDR1 MGHRA and CDR2 YSYEKL. There are 14 residues in the CDR3. Deletions cut 2 bases from V and 8 bases from J, with 15 bases between. CDR3: CASSQPSGTKEAFF. In DNA form, the CDR3 reads TGCGCCAGCAGCCAACCGTCCGGGACAAAGGAAGCTTTCTTT.

This chain joins TRBV29-1 and TRBJ1-2; D perhaps matches TRBD1 (6 bases). Germline V gives CDR1 SQVTM, CDR2 ANQGSEA. V was trimmed by 4 bases and J by 4 bases, leaving 16 bases between them. This CDR3 contains 14 residues. CDR3 residues: CSVAERGGGYGYTF. The CDR3 nucleotides are TGCAGCGTTGCTGAAAGAGGGGGGGGCTATGGCTACACCTTC.

The V call is TRBV11-3, the J call TRBJ2-5; D not certain. The CDR3 is made up of 15 amino acids. V dropped 5 bases and J dropped 3 bases, with 16 bases sitting between them. Looked up from germline, CDR1 is SGHNT and CDR2 is YENEEA. The CDR3 DNA reads TGTGCCAGCAGCCGCCTAGGAAGCGAGGAAGAGACCCAGTACTTC. As protein: CASSRLGSEEETQYF.